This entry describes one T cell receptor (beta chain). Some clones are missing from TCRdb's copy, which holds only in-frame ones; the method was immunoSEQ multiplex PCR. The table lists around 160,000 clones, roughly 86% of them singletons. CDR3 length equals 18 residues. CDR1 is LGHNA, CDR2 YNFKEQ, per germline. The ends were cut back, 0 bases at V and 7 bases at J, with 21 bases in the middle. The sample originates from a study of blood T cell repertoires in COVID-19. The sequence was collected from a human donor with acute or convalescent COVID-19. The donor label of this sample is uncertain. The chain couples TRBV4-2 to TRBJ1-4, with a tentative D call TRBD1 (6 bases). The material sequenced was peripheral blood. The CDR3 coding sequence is TGTGCCAGCAGCCAAGATCTGGCCGTGGGGAGCAGGGGTGAAAAACTGTTTTTT. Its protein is CASSQDLAVGSRGEKLFF.